This TCR beta chain was identified during a study of CD8+ T cells in alopecia areata. Overall study: Treated patients swallowed 5 to 10 mg of oral tofacitinib twice daily.

This clone turned up a few times. After isolation, RNA underwent reverse transcription to generate cDNA as the sequencing template. Assay used: immunoSEQ multiplex PCR; TCRdb lists only in-frame clones, some missing. The sample lists roughly 200,000 clones; roughly 63% were seen once. The CDR3 totals 15 residues. CDR1 SGHTA and CDR2 FQGNSA come from the germline V gene. With 5 bases clipped from V and 4 bases from J, the junction kept 8 bases outside the gene matches. This rearrangement joins TRBV7-2 to TRBJ2-4, with 7 positions matching TRBD1. The starting material was CD4+ T cells sorted from blood, obtained at week 0. The TCR was taken from a human donor with alopecia areata. CDR3 amino acids: CASSPVRGQKNIQYF. CDR3 bases: TGTGCCAGCAGCCCCGTAAGGGGACAGAAAAACATTCAGTACTTC.